The 26 T cell receptor beta chains below all came from one sample that was sequenced in a study of T cell responses to AZD1222 COVID-19 vaccine. Repertoires were generated with immunoSEQ multiplex PCR, while TCRdb's copy carries only in-frame clones and drops some. Of about 140,000 clones detected, 90% to 95% appear once; the ten largest clones hold roughly 3.5%. This material consisted of peripheral blood, taken 28 days after the second AZD1222 dose. Receptors originate from an adult who received the AZD1222 COVID-19 vaccine.

The V gene is TRBV2, the J gene TRBJ1-1, with D possibly being TRBD1 (5 bases). Deletions cut 4 bases from V and 8 bases from J, with 14 bases between. The CDR3 is 13 residues long. In germline, CDR1 is SNHLY, CDR2 FYNNEI. The DNA for the CDR3 is TGTGCCAGCAGTGTCAGGGACCCCGACGAAGCTTTCTTT. Translated, it gives CASSVRDPDEAFF.

The chain joins TRBV5-1 to TRBJ2-6; perhaps TRBD1 as D (5 bases). Germline loops: CDR1 SGHRS, CDR2 YFSETQ. V was clipped by 4 bases and J by 2 bases, with 7 bases between them. This CDR3 region has 14 residues. The CDR3: CASSLDTGANVLTF. In nucleotides, the CDR3 is TGCGCCAGCAGCCTGGACACTGGGGCCAACGTCCTGACTTTC. The whole variable domain, remainder taken from reference TRBV5-1 and TRBJ2-6, is KAGVTQTPRYLIKTRGQQVTLSCSPISGHRSVSWYQQTPGQGLQFLFEYFSETQRNKGNFPGRFSGRQFSNSRSEMNVSTLELGDSALYLCASSLDTGANVLTFGAGSRLTVL.

V and J are TRBV9 and TRBJ1-2; D is unresolved. The CDR3 loop spans 15 amino acids. V was pared by 0 bases and J by 0 bases, with 9 bases between. Germline assignment: CDR1 SGDLS and CDR2 YYNGEE. CDR3 sequence (DNA): TGTGCCAGCAGCGTAGGCGGAGGAGCTAACTATGGCTACACCTTC. Translated, it gives CASSVGGGANYGYTF.

The genes are TRBV27 and TRBJ1-2, with TRBD1 matching over 8 bases. CDR1 is MNHEY, CDR2 SMNVEV, per germline (reference sequence). The CDR3 length is 16 residues. J lost 5 bases, V lost 4 bases, and 12 bases had no gene match. The CDR3 protein is CASSSVSGGREYGYTF. In nucleotides, the CDR3 is TGTGCCAGCAGTTCCGTCTCAGGGGGCAGAGAGTATGGCTACACCTTC.

The chain employs TRBV9 and TRBJ1-1, with 7 bases lining up with TRBD1. J lost 1 base, V lost 1 base, and 10 bases had no gene match. The length of the CDR3 is 17 residues. Germline V lookup: CDR1 SGDLS, CDR2 YYNGEE. The CDR3 region has the DNA TGTGCCAGCAGCGTAAAAGACAGGGTATTTAGGAACACTGAAGCTTTCTTT. Translation: CASSVKDRVFRNTEAFF.

The chain links TRBV2 to TRBJ2-7; TRBD2 matches at 7 bases. J gave up 3 bases and V 4 bases, and 6 bases lay outside the gene matches. Germline CDR1 is SNHLY and CDR2 is FYNNEI. The length of the CDR3 is 14 residues. The CDR3 region is CASSVGREGYEQYF. CDR3 nucleotide sequence: TGTGCCAGCAGTGTTGGCAGGGAGGGCTACGAGCAGTACTTC.

The V gene is TRBV7-9, the J gene TRBJ2-1, with 7 bases that match TRBD2. Germline V CDR1 and CDR2: SEHNR, FQNEAQ (reference sequence). V lost 2 bases and J lost 6; bases outside the gene matches: 16. The CDR3 length is 18 residues. The CDR3: CASSLNYGAGVFGNEQFF. DNA for the CDR3: TGTGCCAGCAGCTTAAATTATGGGGCGGGAGTATTTGGCAATGAGCAGTTCTTC.

The V gene is TRBV7-6, the J gene TRBJ2-6, with D perhaps matching TRBD1 (6 bases). Germline V gives CDR1 SGHVS, CDR2 FNYEAQ. The V and J ends lost 3 bases and 1 base respectively, with 16 bases between them. The CDR3 contains 18 residues. The CDR3 loop is CASSFIVTGRSGANVLTF. Here the CDR3 DNA reads TGTGCCAGCAGCTTCATTGTGACAGGCAGATCTGGGGCCAACGTCCTGACTTTC.

This clone was seen only once. V is TRBV6-2 or TRBV6-3 and J is TRBJ1-2, with D hard to call. The V and J ends lost 2 bases and 8 bases respectively, with 6 bases between them. Germline V gene data show CDR1 as MNHEY and CDR2 as SVGEGT. CDR3 size: 11 residues. CDR3 amino acids: CASSYGAGYTF. As DNA, the CDR3 is TGTGCCAGCAGTTACGGAGCGGGCTACACCTTC.

The chain is built from TRBV3-1 (or the pseudogene TRBV3-2) and TRBJ1-5; the D is unclear. The germline CDR1 and CDR2 sequences are LGHDT and YNNKEL (reference sequence). This CDR3 contains 13 residues. The V end lost 1 base, the J end lost 7 bases, and 8 bases lay between the germline ends. CDR3 amino acids: CASSQVSGQPQHF. CDR3 coding DNA: TGTGCCAGCAGCCAAGTGAGCGGCCAGCCCCAGCATTTT.

The chain employs TRBV9 and TRBJ2-1, with D perhaps matching TRBD1 or TRBD2 (5 bases each). The CDR3 is 17 residues long. Per germline, CDR1 SGDLS and CDR2 YYNGEE. V was cut by 3 bases and J by 2 bases, with 18 bases left in between. CDR3: CASSDRGHSRAYNEQFF. The CDR3 nucleotides are TGTGCCAGCAGCGACCGGGGCCATTCCAGGGCCTACAATGAGCAGTTCTTC.

The V and J genes are TRBV9 and TRBJ2-2, with D maybe TRBD1 (6 bases). Trimming left V 8 bases short and J 4 bases short, with 15 bases between. Germline CDR1 and CDR2: SGDLS and YYNGEE. This CDR3 has 14 residues. CDR3: CASSGVFGTGELFF. In nucleotides, the CDR3 is TGTGCCAGTTCAGGGGTATTTGGCACCGGGGAGCTGTTTTTT.

This chain joins TRBV18 and TRBJ1-1, with TRBD1 matching over 8 bases. J was trimmed by 0 bases and V by 2 bases; bases with no gene match: 8. The CDR3 sequence is 17 residues long. The V gene's germline CDR1 is KGHSH and CDR2 LQKENI. CDR3: CASSPTGTGQMNTEAFF. The CDR3 nucleotides are TGTGCCAGCTCACCAACCGGGACAGGACAAATGAACACTGAAGCTTTCTTT.

The chain couples TRBV24-1 to TRBJ2-1; D may be TRBD1 (6 bases). The CDR3 runs to 15 residues. Trimming removed 9 bases from V and 5 bases from J, with 19 bases in between. CDR1 is KGHDR, CDR2 SFDVKD, per germline. The CDR3 nucleotides are TGTGCCACCCAGAGAAACGCTGGGGGCGACAATGAGCAGTTCTTC. Protein: CATQRNAGGDNEQFF.

The chain recombines TRBV28 with TRBJ2-2, with 7 nucleotides matching TRBD1. The CDR3 runs 13 residues. J lost 4 bases, V lost 9 bases, and 5 bases had no gene match. Germline loops: CDR1 MDHEN, CDR2 SYDVKM. In nucleotides, the CDR3 is TGTGCCAGTCTGTCAGGGGGCACCGGGGAGCTGTTTTTT. Its translation: CASLSGGTGELFF.

The chain carries TRBV27 and TRBJ1-6; D is possibly TRBD1 (6 bases). Germline CDR1 MNHEY, CDR2 SMNVEV (reference sequence). CDR3 length equals 17 residues. V lost 2 bases and J 7 bases, leaving 18 bases between the germline ends. CDR3 coding DNA: TGTGCCAGCAGTTTAGACGGGGGTAGGCAGGGGAATTCACCCCTCCACTTT. Its protein product is CASSLDGGRQGNSPLHF.

The chain has TRBV5-1 and TRBJ2-7; D is uncertain. This CDR3 is built from 11 residues. Germline CDR1 and CDR2: SGHRS and YFSETQ. V lost 4 bases, J lost 1 base, and 3 bases lay in between. The CDR3 coding sequence is TGCGCCAGCAGCCAATCCTACGAGCAGTACTTC. Amino acid sequence: CASSQSYEQYF.

The chain links TRBV5-1 to TRBJ1-1; 9 bases are a match to TRBD1. With V trimmed by 4 bases and J by 4 bases, 5 bases remained unmatched. CDR1 SGHRS and CDR2 YFSETQ come from the germline V gene. The CDR3 is 14 amino acids. Here the CDR3 reads CASSLQGAGTEAFF. CDR3 sequence (DNA): TGCGCCAGCAGCCTACAGGGGGCTGGCACTGAAGCTTTCTTT. The full variable domain, with the rest looked up from reference TRBV5-1 and TRBJ1-1, is KAGVTQTPRYLIKTRGQQVTLSCSPISGHRSVSWYQQTPGQGLQFLFEYFSETQRNKGNFPGRFSGRQFSNSRSEMNVSTLELGDSALYLCASSLQGAGTEAFFGQGTRLTVV.

This chain links TRBV18 with TRBJ1-3, with no clear D. Trimming removed 6 bases from V and 7 bases from J, with 16 bases in between. Germline CDR1 reads KGHSH; CDR2 reads LQKENI. The length of the CDR3 is 14 residues. CDR3 residues: CASSPTTIGNTIYF. CDR3 nucleotide sequence: TGTGCCAGCTCCCCCACCACGATAGGGAACACCATATATTTT.

The chain links TRBV10-1 to TRBJ1-5; TRBD1 aligns across 9 bases. V shed 7 bases and J 0 bases; nucleotides not matched to a gene: 10. The germline V gene has CDR1 WNHNN and CDR2 SYGVQD (reference sequence). The CDR3 length is 17 residues. DNA of the CDR3: TGCGCCAGCACCGAGGGACAGGGAAACGATAGCAATCAGCCCCAGCATTTT. Protein: CASTEGQGNDSNQPQHF.

The genes are TRBV9 and TRBJ2-5; 15 bases match TRBD2. The CDR3 spans 15 residues. After removal of 3 bases from V and 5 bases from J, the junction contained 2 bases not matched to a gene. Germline lookup yields CDR1 SGDLS and CDR2 YYNGEE. CDR3 sequence (DNA): TGTGCCAGCAGCGCGGGGACTAGCGGGAGGGAGACCCAGTACTTC. This codes for CASSAGTSGRETQYF.

The gene calls are TRBV7-2 and TRBJ2-5; the match to TRBD2 covers 10 bases. The CDR3 has 17 residues. Germline V gene lookup returns CDR1 SGHTA and CDR2 FQGNSA. V shed 1 base and J 4 bases; nucleotides not matched to a gene: 9. The CDR3: CASSLVGLAGATETQYF. The CDR3, as DNA: TGTGCCAGCAGCTTAGTTGGGCTAGCGGGAGCCACAGAGACCCAGTACTTC. Full variable domain (outside the CDR3, taken from reference TRBV7-2 and TRBJ2-5): GAGVSQSPSNKVTEKGKDVELRCDPISGHTALYWYRQSLGQGLEFLIYFQGNSAPDKSGLPSDRFSAERTGGSVSTLTIQRTQQEDSAVYLCASSLVGLAGATETQYFGPGTRLLVL.

V is TRBV11-2 and J is TRBJ2-3; maybe TRBD1 (7 bases). Germline CDR1 reads SGHAT; CDR2 reads FQNNGV. The CDR3 runs 16 residues. Trimming pared 5 bases from V and 5 bases from J, leaving 20 bases between. The CDR3 DNA reads TGTGCCAGCAGCCCTCAGGGGGGCCGTGAGGTAGATACGCAGTATTTT. It specifies CASSPQGGREVDTQYF.

The rearrangement uses TRBV30 and TRBJ1-6; D unresolved. The germline V gene encodes CDR1 GTSNPN and CDR2 SVGIG (reference sequence). CDR3 length: 14 residues. The V and J ends lost 0 bases and 10 bases respectively, with 13 bases between them. In nucleotides, the CDR3 is TGTGCCTGGAGTGTCTTGGTCGGGGAATCACCCCTCCACTTT. It is translated as CAWSVLVGESPLHF.

The chain joins TRBV5-6 to TRBJ1-1, with a weak D call TRBD1 (5 bases). The CDR3 covers 12 residues. CDR1 and CDR2 from the germline V gene are SGHDT and YYEEEE. V was trimmed by 1 base and J by 8 bases, leaving 9 bases between them. CDR3 sequence reads: CASSLRWDEAFF. In nucleotides, the CDR3 is TGTGCCAGCAGCTTGAGGTGGGACGAAGCTTTCTTT.

The J gene is TRBJ2-7, the V gene TRBV7-8; TRBD1 matches 8 bases. V trimming: 4 bases; J trimming: 3 bases; junction bases outside the gene matches: 5. Germline lookup yields CDR1 SGHVS and CDR2 FQNEAQ. The CDR3 sequence is 14 residues long. The CDR3 reads CASSSDRGGYEQYF. The CDR3 nucleotides read TGTGCCAGCAGCTCTGACAGGGGTGGCTACGAGCAGTACTTC.